This T cell receptor (beta chain) is drawn from a study of tumor-infiltrating lymphocytes in primary liver carcinoma. Comments on this clonotype: Its antigen is not known. The CDR3 carries no conserved terminal phenylalanine or tryptophan, so it likely arises from a read error.

Priming with a constant-region primer yielded TCR beta cDNA from 400 to 500 ng total RNA. Researchers made the TCR beta libraries by running three nested multiplex PCR rounds with slightly modified ARM-PCR. Rounds one and two of PCR, each of 10 cycles, were primed with TRBV1-TRBV30 forward primers and a C-beta reverse primer. TCRdb itself ran the multiplex PCR reads through MiXCR, one entry per CDR3 protein. The sample lists approximately 340,000 distinct CDR3 sequences, 65% seen once, with 5.5% to 8% in the top ten. The CDR3 is 14 residues long. The V gene's germline CDR1 is MNHEY and CDR2 SVGEGT. The researchers obtained blood RNA from unsorted whole blood and also extracted germline DNA. Study-wide results and caveats: Blood fell significantly below tumors in its top-250-clone fraction (p = 0.039).

The sequencing input was peripheral blood. The rearrangement links TRBV6-2 or TRBV6-3 to TRBJ2-5; 10 nucleotides line up with TRBD2. The clonotype comes from a man aged 40-55 years with primary liver carcinoma and hepatitis B virus infection. The CDR3 region is CAGSNQASGGAQYL. The CDR3 region has the DNA TGTGCCGGCAGTAATCAAGCTAGCGGGGGTGCCCAGTACCTC.